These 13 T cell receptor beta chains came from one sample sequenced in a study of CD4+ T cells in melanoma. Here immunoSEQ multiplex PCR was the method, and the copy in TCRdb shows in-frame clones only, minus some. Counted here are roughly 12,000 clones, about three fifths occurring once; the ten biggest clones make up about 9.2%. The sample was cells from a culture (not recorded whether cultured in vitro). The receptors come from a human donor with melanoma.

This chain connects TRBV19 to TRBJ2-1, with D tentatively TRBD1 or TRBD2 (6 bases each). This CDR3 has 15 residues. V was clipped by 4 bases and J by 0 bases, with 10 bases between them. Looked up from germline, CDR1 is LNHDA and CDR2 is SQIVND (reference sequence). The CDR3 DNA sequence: TGTGCCAGTAGTAGAGGGGGGATCTCCTACAATGAGCAGTTCTTC. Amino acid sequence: CASSRGGISYNEQFF. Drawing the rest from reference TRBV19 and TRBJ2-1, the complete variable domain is DGGITQSPKYLFRKEGQNVTLSCEQNLNHDAMYWYRQDPGQGLRLIYYSQIVNDFQKGDIAEGYSVSREKKESFPLTVTSAQKNPTAFYLCASSRGGISYNEQFFGPGTRLTVL.

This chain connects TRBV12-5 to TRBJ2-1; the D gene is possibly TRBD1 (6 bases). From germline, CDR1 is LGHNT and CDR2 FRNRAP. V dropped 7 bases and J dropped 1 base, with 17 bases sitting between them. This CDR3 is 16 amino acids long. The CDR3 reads CASEGGGQVSYNEQFF. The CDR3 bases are TGTGCTAGTGAGGGTGGGGGACAAGTTTCCTACAATGAGCAGTTCTTC.

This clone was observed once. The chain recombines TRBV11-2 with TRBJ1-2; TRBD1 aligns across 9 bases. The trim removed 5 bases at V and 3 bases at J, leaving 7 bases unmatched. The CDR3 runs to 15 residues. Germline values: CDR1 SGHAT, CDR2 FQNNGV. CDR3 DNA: TGTGCCAGCAGCACATACAGGGGGCGCGACTATGGCTACACCTTC. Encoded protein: CASSTYRGRDYGYTF. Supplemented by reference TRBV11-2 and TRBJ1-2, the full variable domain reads EAGVAQSPRYKIIEKRQSVAFWCNPISGHATLYWYQQILGQGPKLLIQFQNNGVVDDSQLPKDRFSAERLKGVDSTLKIQPAKLEDSAVYLCASSTYRGRDYGYTFGSGTRLTVV.

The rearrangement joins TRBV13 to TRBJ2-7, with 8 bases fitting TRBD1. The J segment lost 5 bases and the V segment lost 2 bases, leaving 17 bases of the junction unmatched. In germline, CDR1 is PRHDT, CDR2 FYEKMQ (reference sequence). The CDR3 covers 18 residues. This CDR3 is CASSLWRRATGEEDEQYF. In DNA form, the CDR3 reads TGTGCCAGCAGCTTATGGAGGAGGGCGACAGGGGAGGAGGACGAGCAGTACTTC.

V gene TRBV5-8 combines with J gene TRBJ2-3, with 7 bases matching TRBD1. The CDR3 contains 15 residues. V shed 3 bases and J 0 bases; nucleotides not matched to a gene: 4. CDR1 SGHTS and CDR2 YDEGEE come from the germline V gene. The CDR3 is CASSSQGVSTDTQYF. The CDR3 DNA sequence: TGTGCCAGCAGCTCCCAGGGGGTTAGCACAGATACGCAGTATTTT.

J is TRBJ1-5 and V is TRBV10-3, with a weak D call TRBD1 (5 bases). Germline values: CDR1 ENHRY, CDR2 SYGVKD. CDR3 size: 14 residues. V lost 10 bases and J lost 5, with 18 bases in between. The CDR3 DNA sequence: TGTGCCACTTTCTCGGGGGAAAGATATCAGCCCCAGCATTTT. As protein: CATFSGERYQPQHF.

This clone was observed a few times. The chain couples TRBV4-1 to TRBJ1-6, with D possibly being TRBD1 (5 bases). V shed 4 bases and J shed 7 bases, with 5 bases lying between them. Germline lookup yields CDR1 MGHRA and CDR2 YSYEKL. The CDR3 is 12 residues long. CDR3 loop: CASSRGNSPLHF. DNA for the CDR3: TGCGCCAGCAGCCGGGGGAATTCACCCCTCCACTTT.

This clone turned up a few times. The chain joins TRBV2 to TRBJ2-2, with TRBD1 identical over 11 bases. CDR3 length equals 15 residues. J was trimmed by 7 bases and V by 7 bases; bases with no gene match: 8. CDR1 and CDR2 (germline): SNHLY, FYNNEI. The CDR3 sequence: CASISGQGALGELFF. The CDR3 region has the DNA TGTGCCAGCATATCAGGACAGGGGGCCCTCGGGGAGCTGTTTTTT. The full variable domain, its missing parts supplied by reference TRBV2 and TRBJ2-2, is EPEVTQTPSHQVTQMGQEVILRCVPISNHLYFYWYRQILGQKVEFLVSFYNNEISEKSEIFDDQFSVERPDGSNFTLKIRSTKLEDSAMYFCASISGQGALGELFFGEGSRLTVL.

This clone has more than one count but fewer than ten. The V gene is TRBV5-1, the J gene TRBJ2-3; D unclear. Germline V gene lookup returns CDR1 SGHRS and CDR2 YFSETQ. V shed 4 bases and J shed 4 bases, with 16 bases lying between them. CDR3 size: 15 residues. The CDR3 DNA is TGCGCCAGCAGCCCACGCTACTCGGGCGCAGATACGCAGTATTTT. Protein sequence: CASSPRYSGADTQYF.

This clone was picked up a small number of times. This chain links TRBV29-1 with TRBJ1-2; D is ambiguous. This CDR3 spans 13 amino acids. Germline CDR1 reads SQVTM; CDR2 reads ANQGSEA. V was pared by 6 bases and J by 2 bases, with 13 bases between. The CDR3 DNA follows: TGCAGCGTCTTGAAGGGCCAGAACTATGGCTACACCTTC. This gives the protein CSVLKGQNYGYTF.

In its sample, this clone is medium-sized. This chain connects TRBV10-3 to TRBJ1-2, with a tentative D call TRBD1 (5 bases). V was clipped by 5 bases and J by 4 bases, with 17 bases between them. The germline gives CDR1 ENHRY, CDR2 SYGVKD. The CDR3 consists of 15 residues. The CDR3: CAISPRSPQGYGYTF. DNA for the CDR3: TGTGCCATCAGTCCGAGGTCACCCCAGGGCTATGGCTACACCTTC.

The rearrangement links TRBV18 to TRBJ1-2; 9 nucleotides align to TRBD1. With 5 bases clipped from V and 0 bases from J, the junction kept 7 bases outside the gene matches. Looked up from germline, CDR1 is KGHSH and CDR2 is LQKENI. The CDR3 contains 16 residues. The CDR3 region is CASSTGQGRANYGYTF. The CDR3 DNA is TGTGCCAGCTCAACGGGACAGGGTAGAGCTAACTATGGCTACACCTTC.

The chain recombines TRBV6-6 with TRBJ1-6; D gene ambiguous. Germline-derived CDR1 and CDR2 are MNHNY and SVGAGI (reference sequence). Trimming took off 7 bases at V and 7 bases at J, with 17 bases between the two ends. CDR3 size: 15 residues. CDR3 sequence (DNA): TGTGCCAGCAATTGGAGCCCAGGAGAAAATTCACCCCTCCACTTT. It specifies CASNWSPGENSPLHF.